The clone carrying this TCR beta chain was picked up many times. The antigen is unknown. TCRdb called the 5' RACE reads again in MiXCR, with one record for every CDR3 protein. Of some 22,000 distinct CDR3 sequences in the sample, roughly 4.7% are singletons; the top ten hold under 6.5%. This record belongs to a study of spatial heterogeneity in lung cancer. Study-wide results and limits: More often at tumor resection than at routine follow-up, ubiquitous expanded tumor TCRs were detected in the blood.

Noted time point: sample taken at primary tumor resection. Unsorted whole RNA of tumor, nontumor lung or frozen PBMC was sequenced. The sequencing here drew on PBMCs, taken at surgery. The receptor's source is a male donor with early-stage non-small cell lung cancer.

The DNA for the CDR3 is TGCAGTGCTAGCTCCAGGGGGAACACTGAAGCTTTCTTT. Amino acids: CSASSRGNTEAFF. The rearrangement uses TRBV20-1 and TRBJ1-1; D may be TRBD1 (6 bases). Germline V gene lookup returns CDR1 DFQATT and CDR2 SNEGSKA (reference sequence). The V and J ends lost 3 bases and 1 base respectively, with 9 bases between them. The CDR3 is 13 amino acids.